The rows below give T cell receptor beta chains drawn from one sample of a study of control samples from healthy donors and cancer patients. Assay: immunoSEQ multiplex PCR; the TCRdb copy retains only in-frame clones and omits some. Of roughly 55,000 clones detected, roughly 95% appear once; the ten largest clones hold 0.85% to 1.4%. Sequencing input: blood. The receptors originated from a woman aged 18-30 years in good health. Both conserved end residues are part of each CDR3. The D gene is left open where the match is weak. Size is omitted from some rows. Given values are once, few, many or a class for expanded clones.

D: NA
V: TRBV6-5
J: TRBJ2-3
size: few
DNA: TGTGCCAGCAGCCCCAGGACGGACACAGATACGCAGTATTTT
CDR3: CASSPRTDTDTQYF

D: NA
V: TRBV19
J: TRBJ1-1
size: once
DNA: TGTGCCAGTAGTAGCTTCACTGAAGCTTTCTTT
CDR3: CASSSFTEAFF

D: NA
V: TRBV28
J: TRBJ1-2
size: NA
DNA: TGTGCCAGCTTGTCGAGGTGGAACTATGGCTACACCTTC
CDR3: CASLSRWNYGYTF

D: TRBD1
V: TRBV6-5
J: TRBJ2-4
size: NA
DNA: TGTGCCAGCAGGACAGGGTCGGTGGCCAAAAACATTCAGTACTTC
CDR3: CASRTGSVAKNIQYF

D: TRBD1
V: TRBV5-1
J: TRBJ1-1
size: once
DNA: TGCGCCAGCAGGGACCCGACAGGGATGACTGAAGCTTTCTTT
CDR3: CASRDPTGMTEAFF

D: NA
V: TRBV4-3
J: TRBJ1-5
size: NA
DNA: TGCGCCAGCAGCCAAGACTACGGTGGGGATAGCAATCAGCCCCAGCATTTT
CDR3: CASSQDYGGDSNQPQHF

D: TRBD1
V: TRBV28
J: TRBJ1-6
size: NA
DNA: TGTGCCAGCAGACCCGGACAGGGCTATAATTCACCCCTCCACTTT
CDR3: CASRPGQGYNSPLHF

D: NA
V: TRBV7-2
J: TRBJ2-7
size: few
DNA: TGTGCCAGCAGCTTAGATCATTCTTCGTACGAGCAGTACTTC
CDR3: CASSLDHSSYEQYF

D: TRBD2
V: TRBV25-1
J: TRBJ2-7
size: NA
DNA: TGTGCCAGCAGTGGACTAGCGGGGTACGAGCAGTACTTC
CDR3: CASSGLAGYEQYF

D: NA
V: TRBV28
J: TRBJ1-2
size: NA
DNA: TGTGCCAGCAGTGCCACAGGAGGCTATGGCTACACCTTC
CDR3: CASSATGGYGYTF

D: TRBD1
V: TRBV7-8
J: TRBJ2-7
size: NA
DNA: TGTGCCAGCAGCTTCGACAGGGTATCCGAGCAGTACTTC
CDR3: CASSFDRVSEQYF

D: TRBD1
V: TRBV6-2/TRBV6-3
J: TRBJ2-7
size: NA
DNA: TGTGCCAGCAGTTACCGCGGACAGGGATCCGAGCAGTACTTC
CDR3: CASSYRGQGSEQYF

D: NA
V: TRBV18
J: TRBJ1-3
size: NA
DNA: TGTGCCAGCTCACCCGATGCGGGGACCATATATTTT
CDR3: CASSPDAGTIYF

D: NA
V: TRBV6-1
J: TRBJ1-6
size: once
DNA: TGTGCCAGCAGTGAAGCAGGGGACGTGTCACCCCTCCACTTT
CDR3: CASSEAGDVSPLHF

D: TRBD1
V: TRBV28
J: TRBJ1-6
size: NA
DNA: TGTGCCAGCACCTTTTCCAGGACAGGGTTGAATTCACCCCTCCACTTT
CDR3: CASTFSRTGLNSPLHF

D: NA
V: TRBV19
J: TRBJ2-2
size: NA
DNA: TGTGCCAGTAAAACAGGGCATCCCACCGGGGAGCTGTTTTTT
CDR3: CASKTGHPTGELFF